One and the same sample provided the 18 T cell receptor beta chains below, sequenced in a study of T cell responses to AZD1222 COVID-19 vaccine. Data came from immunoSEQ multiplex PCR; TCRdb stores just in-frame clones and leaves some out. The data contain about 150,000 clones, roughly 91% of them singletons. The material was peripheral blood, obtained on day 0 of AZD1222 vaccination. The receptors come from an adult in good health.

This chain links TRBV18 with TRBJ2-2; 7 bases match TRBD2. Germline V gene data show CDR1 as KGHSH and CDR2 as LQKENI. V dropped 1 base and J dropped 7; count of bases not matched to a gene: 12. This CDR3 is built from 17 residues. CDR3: CASSPRSGTLFGGELFF. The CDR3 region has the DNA TGTGCCAGCTCACCACGCAGCGGGACTTTATTTGGCGGGGAGCTGTTTTTT.

The CDR3 loop is CASRGVYGYTF. Written as DNA, the CDR3 is TGTGCCAGCCGAGGGGTATACGGCTACACCTTC. The rearrangement joins TRBV27 to TRBJ1-2; D is perhaps TRBD1 (5 bases). Germline loops: CDR1 MNHEY, CDR2 SMNVEV (reference sequence). CDR3 length: 11 residues. Trimming cost V 8 bases and J 8 bases, with 12 bases left between them.

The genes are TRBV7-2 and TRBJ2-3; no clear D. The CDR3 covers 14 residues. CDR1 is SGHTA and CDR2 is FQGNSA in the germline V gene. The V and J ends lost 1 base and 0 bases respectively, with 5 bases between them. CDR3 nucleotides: TGTGCCAGCAGCTTAGGACACAGCACAGATACGCAGTATTTT. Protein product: CASSLGHSTDTQYF.

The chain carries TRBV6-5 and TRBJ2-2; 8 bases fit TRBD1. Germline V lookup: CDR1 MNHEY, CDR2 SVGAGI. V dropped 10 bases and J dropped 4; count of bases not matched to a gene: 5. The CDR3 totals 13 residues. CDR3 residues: CATGQGGTGELFF. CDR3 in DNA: TGTGCCACCGGACAGGGTGGCACCGGGGAGCTGTTTTTT.

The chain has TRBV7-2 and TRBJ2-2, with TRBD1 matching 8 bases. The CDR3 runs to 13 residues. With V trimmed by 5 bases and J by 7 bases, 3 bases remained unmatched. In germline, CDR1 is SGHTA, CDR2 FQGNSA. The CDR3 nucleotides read TGTGCCAGCAGCGAGGGGACAGGCGGGGAGCTGTTTTTT. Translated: CASSEGTGGELFF.

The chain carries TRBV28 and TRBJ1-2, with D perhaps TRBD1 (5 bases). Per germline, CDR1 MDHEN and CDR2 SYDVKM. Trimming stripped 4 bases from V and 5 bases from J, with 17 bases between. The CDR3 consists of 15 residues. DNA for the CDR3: TGTGCCAGCAGTTCATTCCCCGGGACGGAGTATGGCTACACCTTC. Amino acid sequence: CASSSFPGTEYGYTF.

CDR3 sequence (DNA): TGTGCCAGCAGCCAAGATTGGGGGACAGGGGGCGGAGAGACCCAGTACTTC. Protein sequence: CASSQDWGTGGGETQYF. V usage is TRBV4-2 and J usage is TRBJ2-5; TRBD1 aligns across 12 bases. This CDR3 is 17 amino acids long. V lost 0 bases to trimming and J lost 4 bases; unmatched junction nucleotides: 6. Germline V gives CDR1 LGHNA, CDR2 YNFKEQ.

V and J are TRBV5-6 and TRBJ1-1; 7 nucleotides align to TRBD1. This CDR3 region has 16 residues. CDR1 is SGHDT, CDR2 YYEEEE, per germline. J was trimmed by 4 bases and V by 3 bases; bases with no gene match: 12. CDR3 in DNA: TGTGCCAGCAGCTGGGGGCCGGGACAGACAACCACTGAAGCTTTCTTT. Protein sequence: CASSWGPGQTTTEAFF.

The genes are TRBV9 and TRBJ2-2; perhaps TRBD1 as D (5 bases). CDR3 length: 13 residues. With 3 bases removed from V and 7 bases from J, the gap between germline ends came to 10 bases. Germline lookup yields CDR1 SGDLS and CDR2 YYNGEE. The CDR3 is CASSAHRGGELFF. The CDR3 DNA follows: TGTGCCAGCAGCGCCCATAGGGGCGGGGAGCTGTTTTTT. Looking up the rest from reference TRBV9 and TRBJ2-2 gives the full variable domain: DSGVTQTPKHLITATGQRVTLRCSPRSGDLSVYWYQQSLDQGLQFLIQYYNGEERAKGNILERFSAQQFPDLHSELNLSSLELGDSALYFCASSAHRGGELFFGEGSRLTVL.

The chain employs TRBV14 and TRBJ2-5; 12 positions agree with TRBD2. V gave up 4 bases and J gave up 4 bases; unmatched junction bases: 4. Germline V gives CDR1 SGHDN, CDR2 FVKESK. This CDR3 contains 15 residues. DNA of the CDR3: TGTGCCAGCAGCCCCCGGACTAGCGGGATAGAGACCCAGTACTTC. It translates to CASSPRTSGIETQYF.

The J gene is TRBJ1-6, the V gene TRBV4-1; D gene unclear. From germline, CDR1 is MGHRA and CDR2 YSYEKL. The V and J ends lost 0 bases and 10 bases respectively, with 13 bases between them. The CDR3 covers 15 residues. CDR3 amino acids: CASSQERELGSPLHF. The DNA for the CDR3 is TGCGCCAGCAGCCAAGAACGGGAATTAGGCTCACCCCTCCACTTT.

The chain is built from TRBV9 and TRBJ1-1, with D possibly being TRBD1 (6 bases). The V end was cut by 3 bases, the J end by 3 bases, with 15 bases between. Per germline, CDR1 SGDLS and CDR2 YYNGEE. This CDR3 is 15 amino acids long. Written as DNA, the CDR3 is TGTGCCAGCAGCGATCACAGGGAGGGGGACACTGAAGCTTTCTTT. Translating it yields CASSDHREGDTEAFF. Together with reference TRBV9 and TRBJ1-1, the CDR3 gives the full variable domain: DSGVTQTPKHLITATGQRVTLRCSPRSGDLSVYWYQQSLDQGLQFLIQYYNGEERAKGNILERFSAQQFPDLHSELNLSSLELGDSALYFCASSDHREGDTEAFFGQGTRLTVV.

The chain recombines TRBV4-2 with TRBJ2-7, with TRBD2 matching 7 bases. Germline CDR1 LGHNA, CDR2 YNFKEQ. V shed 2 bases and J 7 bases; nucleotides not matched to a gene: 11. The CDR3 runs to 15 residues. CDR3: CASSQSGRPGGEQYF. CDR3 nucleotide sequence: TGTGCCAGCAGCCAATCGGGGAGGCCGGGAGGAGAGCAGTACTTC.

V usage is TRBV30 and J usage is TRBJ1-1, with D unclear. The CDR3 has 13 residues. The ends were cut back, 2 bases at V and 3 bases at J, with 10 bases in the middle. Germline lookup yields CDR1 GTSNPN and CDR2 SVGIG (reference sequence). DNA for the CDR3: TGTGCCTGGAGTAAGGGTTCTGACACTGAAGCTTTCTTT. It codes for CAWSKGSDTEAFF. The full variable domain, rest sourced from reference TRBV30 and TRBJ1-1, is SQTIHQWPATLVQPVGSPLSLECTVEGTSNPNLYWYRQAAGRGLQLLFYSVGIGQISSEVPQNLSASRPQDRQFILSSKKLLLSDSGFYLCAWSKGSDTEAFFGQGTRLTVV.

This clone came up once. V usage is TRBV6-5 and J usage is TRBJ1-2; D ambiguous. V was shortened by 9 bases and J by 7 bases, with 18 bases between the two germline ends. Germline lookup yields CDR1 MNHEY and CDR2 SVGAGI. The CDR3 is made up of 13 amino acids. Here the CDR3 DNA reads TGTGCCAGTTCCGACCTCGGTCCAAGTGGCTACACCTTC. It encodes CASSDLGPSGYTF.

This chain's CDR3 is CASTDFGGYQPQHF. CDR3 sequence (DNA): TGTGCCAGTACTGATTTTGGGGGATATCAGCCCCAGCATTTT. The V and J genes are TRBV19 and TRBJ1-5; a weak D match, TRBD1 (5 bases). Trimming removed 7 bases from V and 5 bases from J, with 15 bases in between. CDR3 size: 14 residues. CDR1 and CDR2 from the germline V gene are LNHDA and SQIVND (reference sequence).

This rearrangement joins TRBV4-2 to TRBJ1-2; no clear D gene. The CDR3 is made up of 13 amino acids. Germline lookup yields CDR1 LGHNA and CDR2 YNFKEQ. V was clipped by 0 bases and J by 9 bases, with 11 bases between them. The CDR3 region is CASSQDPQRSYTF. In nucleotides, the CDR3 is TGTGCCAGCAGCCAAGATCCCCAACGTAGCTACACCTTC.

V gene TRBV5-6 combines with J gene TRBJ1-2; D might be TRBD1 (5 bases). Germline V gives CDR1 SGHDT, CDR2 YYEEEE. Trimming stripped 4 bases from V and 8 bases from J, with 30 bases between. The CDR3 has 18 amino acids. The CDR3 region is CASSGDLPARGVRSGYTF. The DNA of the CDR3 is TGTGCCAGCAGCGGGGACTTACCTGCGAGGGGCGTTAGAAGCGGCTACACCTTC.